This T cell receptor beta chain was obtained from a study of blood T cell repertoires in COVID-19 (TCRdb year 2020). With respect to the entire study: The collaborator samples originated in the United States, Italy and Spain and spanned the acute and convalescent phases of COVID-19. Where available, HLA class I and class II types were taken from metadata supplied by the sample provider and were not determined by assay-based typing. The prospective study material was composed of cDNA or gDNA derived from T cells, B-cell-depleted T cells, or PBMCs. Subjects who had been exposed to COVID-19, were actively infected with it, or had recovered from it provided the deeply sampled blood TCRbeta repertoires that made up the dataset. Nearly every sample came with metadata listing a de-identified subject ID, COVID-19 status, age in years and sex. The samples were drawn from two sources: the first 160 participants of the ongoing ImmuneRACE study, and 1,000 to 1,500 subjects contributed by 6 global collaborators. A freely available public database, intended as a resource for researchers studying the immune response to SARS-CoV-2, is where the repertoires were released.

The investigation overall reported the following: The amount of clinical and demographic metadata varied by source and participant and was provided uncurated.

One collaborating source in Seattle enrolled patients during active infection and followed them longitudinally through the course of disease. Whole blood was collected in K2EDTA tubes by collaborating institutions according to the institutions' own protocols. For TCRbeta analysis, collaborator samples were shipped as frozen whole blood, as isolated PBMCs, or as DNA extracted from either sample type. Germline trimming: 0 bases from V, 7 bases from J; junction bases outside gene matches: 8. The germline V gene (reference sequence) gives CDR1 as MNHEY and CDR2 as SMNVEV. From the cysteine up to the phenylalanine, the CDR3 has a length of 16 residues. The only DNA kept is the CDR3, 48 bases in frame from the first base. TCRbeta CDR3 regions were amplified from genomic DNA by means of the immunoSEQ Assay, a bias-controlled multiplex PCR. On the study's bioinformatics: Nucleated cell counts per sample were estimated from amplification of reference gene primers within the assay. To quantify the absolute abundance of each unique TCRbeta CDR3 rearrangement, sequence reads were collapsed and filtered. Productive Simpson clonality was computed per sample as the square root of Simpson's diversity index over productive rearrangements. TCRdb re-hosts the immuneACCESS table, in-frame sequences only. Its copies lack some clones; in the studies checked, an unresolved V gene accounts for under half of them, and the cause for the rest is not known. The DNA gave D and trimming, while V, J and clone size come from that table. The sample table records 55,000 or so clones; about nine tenths of these occur just once. The ten most abundant clones make up roughly 3.7% of the sample.

As to this clone: Which antigen it targets is not known. Per-base qualities were not stored, and no clone one base away is much larger.

What was sequenced was peripheral blood. The chain is assembled from TRBV27 and TRBJ2-2; the central 7 bases match TRBD1. The TCR sequence derives from a man between 35 and 55 years old with COVID-19, enrolled during active disease. The DNA is as follows: TGTGCCAGCAGTTTATCGCCGACAGGGTCAGACGGGGAGCTGTTTTTT. It codes for CASSLSPTGSDGELFF.